Reported below is one T cell receptor beta chain. The target antigen is unknown. Data came from immunoSEQ multiplex PCR; TCRdb stores just in-frame clones and leaves some out. The data hold more than 2,000,000 clones, with just over 90% observed a single time. This sample was included in a study of shared clonotypes between healthy human individuals. General study results and limits: Donor scarcity curtailed the genetic and exposure-history diversity represented herein. Sharing across four donors was highest in naive CD4 (roughly 5%) and lowest in memory CD8 (approximately 0.4%). Investigators expected sequencing depth to affect clonotype sharing among donors.

Division of CD4+ cells produced a CD45RA+ naive subset and a CD45RA-negative memory subset. CDR1 SGHAT and CDR2 FQNNGV come from the germline V gene. The CDR3 extends over 15 amino acids. Deletions cut 7 bases from V and 4 bases from J, with 19 bases between. The sample consisted of naive CD4+ T cells sorted from blood. Indicated subset: CD45RA+ positively selected. This chain joins TRBV11-2 and TRBJ1-2; possible D gene TRBD1, 5 bases. This receptor was taken from a man aged 18 to 30 in good health. The CDR3 here is CASNDLGRGRYGYTF. CDR3 coding DNA: TGTGCCAGCAATGACCTTGGGAGGGGCCGCTATGGCTACACCTTC.